This T cell receptor (beta chain) was found in a study of CD8 T cells in Susac syndrome. Across the whole study: Active disease was present in about six of the sequenced Susac syndrome patients, and remission in under ten. Study outcomes and limitations: Clonal expansion was missing from Susac syndrome CD4+ T cell repertoires. As the study acknowledged, the number of individuals in its TCR sequencing and HLA analysis was relatively small.

The ends were cut back, 3 bases at V and 5 bases at J, with 13 bases in the middle. The CDR3 totals 13 residues. Germline V gene sequence: CDR1 DFQATT, CDR2 SNEGSKA (reference sequence). As to this clonotype: Its antigen is unidentified.

An amount of RNA that ranged from 0.5 to 1 ug was reverse transcribed with random hexamers. Via MiXCR, TCRdb re-called the immunoSEQ multiplex PCR reads, giving one row per CDR3 protein. The table has roughly 130,000 distinct CDR3 sequences, over 95% seen once. This TCR derives from a human donor with Susac syndrome. The V call is TRBV20-1, the J call TRBJ1-1; possibly TRBD1 for D (5 bases). The sample taken for sequencing was CD4+ T cells from PBMCs. The CDR3 reads CSASQGLGTEAFF. The CDR3 nucleotides read TGCAGTGCTAGCCAGGGCCTGGGGACTGAAGCTTTCTTT.